The sequence of this TCR beta chain was determined in a study of PD-L1 blockade in urothelial cancer. About the research overall: T cells numbered a median of approximately 150,000 in the blood samples.

TCRdb's table, derived via immunoSEQ multiplex PCR, lists solely in-frame clones and lacks some. The table records about 43,000 clones, roughly 80% of them present only once. The junction had 12 bases not matched to a gene; V was cut back by 4 bases and J by 4 bases. Germline loops: CDR1 SNHLY, CDR2 FYNNEI. CDR3 size: 16 residues. Time point: peripheral blood 6 weeks after treatment start. The sequenced sample was PBMCs, obtained around atezolizumab (anti-PD-L1) treatment. The chain links TRBV2 to TRBJ1-1, with TRBD1 matching over 7 bases. The receptor was derived from a man between 60 and 75 years old with urothelial cancer. The CDR3 DNA follows: TGTGCCAGCAGTGGAGGAAACAGGGGCGGTATCACTGAAGCTTTCTTT. As protein: CASSGGNRGGITEAFF. Looking up the rest from reference TRBV2 and TRBJ1-1 gives the full variable domain: EPEVTQTPSHQVTQMGQEVILRCVPISNHLYFYWYRQILGQKVEFLVSFYNNEISEKSEIFDDQFSVERPDGSNFTLKIRSTKLEDSAMYFCASSGGNRGGITEAFFGQGTRLTVV.